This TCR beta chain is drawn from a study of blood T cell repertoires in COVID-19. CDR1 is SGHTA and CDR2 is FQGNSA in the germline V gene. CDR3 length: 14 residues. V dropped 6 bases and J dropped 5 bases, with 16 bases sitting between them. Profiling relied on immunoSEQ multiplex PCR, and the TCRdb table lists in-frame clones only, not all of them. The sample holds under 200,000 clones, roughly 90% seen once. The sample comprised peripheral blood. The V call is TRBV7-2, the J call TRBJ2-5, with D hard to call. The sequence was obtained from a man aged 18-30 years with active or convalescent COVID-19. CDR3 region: CASSQLGVAETQYF. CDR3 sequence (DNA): TGTGCCAGCAGTCAGCTAGGAGTCGCCGAGACCCAGTACTTC.